This TCR beta chain was sequenced during a study of cytomegalovirus exposure and HLA in healthy donors. With 60 Vbeta and 13 Jbeta primers, the PCR was carried out. TCRdb's table, derived via immunoSEQ multiplex PCR, lists solely in-frame clones and lacks some. The sample records around 100,000 clones, about 72% being singletons. The TCR sequence derives from a woman between 55 and 75 years old in good health and CMV-seropositive. Sample: PBMCs.

This CDR3 is CASRKGQEGETQYF. Here the CDR3 DNA reads TGTGCCAGCAGGAAAGGACAGGAGGGGGAGACCCAGTACTTC. The rearrangement uses TRBV2 and TRBJ2-5, with D perhaps TRBD1 (7 bases). This CDR3 contains 14 residues. V shed 6 bases and J shed 5 bases, with 16 bases lying between them. Germline V lookup: CDR1 SNHLY, CDR2 FYNNEI.